The clone carrying this T cell receptor (beta chain) showed up just a few times. As yet, its antigen is unknown. The sample originates from a study of CD8 T cells in ankylosing spondylitis. Overall study findings and caveats: From matched ankylosing spondylitis synovial fluid, disease-linked clones were reportedly recovered at significantly enriched levels.

Trimming left V 4 bases short and J 1 base short, with 17 bases between. The germline CDR1 and CDR2 sequences are SQVTM and ANQGSEA. The CDR3 consists of 16 residues. TCRdb re-called the 5' RACE reads with MiXCR, one entry per CDR3 protein. The sample includes some 92,000 distinct CDR3 sequences, around 25% seen only once; the top ten take roughly three fifths. The TCR comes from a male donor with ankylosing spondylitis or in good health (not recorded which). The sequencing sample was made of blood, either unsorted or a sorted T cell fraction (not recorded which). The rearrangement joins TRBV29-1 to TRBJ2-1; no definite D call. The CDR3: CSVVIGHSESYNEQFF. The CDR3 nucleotides are TGCAGCGTTGTGATAGGGCACTCGGAGTCCTACAATGAGCAGTTCTTC.